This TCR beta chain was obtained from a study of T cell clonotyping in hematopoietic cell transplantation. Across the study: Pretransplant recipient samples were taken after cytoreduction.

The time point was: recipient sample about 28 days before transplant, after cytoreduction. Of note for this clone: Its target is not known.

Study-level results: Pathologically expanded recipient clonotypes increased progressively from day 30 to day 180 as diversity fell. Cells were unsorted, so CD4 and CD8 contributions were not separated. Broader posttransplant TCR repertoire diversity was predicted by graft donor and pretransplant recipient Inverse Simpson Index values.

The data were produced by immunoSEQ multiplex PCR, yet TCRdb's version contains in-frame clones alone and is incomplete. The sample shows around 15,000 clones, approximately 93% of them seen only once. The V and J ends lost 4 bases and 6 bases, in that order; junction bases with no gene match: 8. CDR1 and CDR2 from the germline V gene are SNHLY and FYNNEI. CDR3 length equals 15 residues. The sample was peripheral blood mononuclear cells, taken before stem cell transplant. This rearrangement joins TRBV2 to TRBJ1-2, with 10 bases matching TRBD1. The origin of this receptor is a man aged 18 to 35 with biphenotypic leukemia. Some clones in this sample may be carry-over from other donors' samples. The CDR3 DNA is TGTGCCAGCAGTGCTCCGGGACAGGGGAAGAATGGCTACACCTTC. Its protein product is CASSAPGQGKNGYTF.